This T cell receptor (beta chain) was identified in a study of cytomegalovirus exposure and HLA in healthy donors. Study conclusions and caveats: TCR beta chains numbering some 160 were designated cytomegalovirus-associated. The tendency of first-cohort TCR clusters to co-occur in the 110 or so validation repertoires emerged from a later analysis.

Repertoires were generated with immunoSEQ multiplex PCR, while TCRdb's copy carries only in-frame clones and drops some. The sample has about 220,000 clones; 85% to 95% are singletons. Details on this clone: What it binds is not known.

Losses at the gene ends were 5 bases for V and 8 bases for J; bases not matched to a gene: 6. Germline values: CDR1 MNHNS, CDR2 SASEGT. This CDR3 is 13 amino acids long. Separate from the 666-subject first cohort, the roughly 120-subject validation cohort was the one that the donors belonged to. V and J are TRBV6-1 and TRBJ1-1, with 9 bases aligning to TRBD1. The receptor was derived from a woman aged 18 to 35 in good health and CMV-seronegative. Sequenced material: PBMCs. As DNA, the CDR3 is TGTGCCAGCAGTAGAGGGACAGGGTGGGAAGCTTTCTTT. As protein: CASSRGTGWEAFF.